These T cell receptor beta chains were read from a single sample in a study of T cell repertoires and Cas9 in healthy adults. The table came from immunoSEQ multiplex PCR; TCRdb's copy has only in-frame clones and leaves some out. The table includes 20,000 to 25,000 clones, roughly nine tenths detected once. Sequences were obtained from CD4+ effector T cells (CD127+, CD25-, CD137-, CD154-) from PBMCs; culture status not recorded. The receptors come from a human donor in good health. Both conserved end residues are part of each CDR3. The D gene is left open where the match is weak. Clone size is stated in some rows and not others, as once, few, many or a class when expanded.

NA TRBJ1-5 TRBV2 once TGTGCCAGCAGTCGACAGTATAGCAATCAGCCCCAGCATTTT CASSRQYSNQPQHF
NA TRBJ1-5 TRBV5-1 NA TGCGCCAGCAGCTTGGATGGTCAGCCCCAGCATTTT CASSLDGQPQHF
NA TRBJ2-5 TRBV7-6 NA TGTGCCAGCAGCTCGGGACTGGTTGATGGGACCCAGTACTTC CASSSGLVDGTQYF
NA TRBJ2-1 TRBV9 NA TGTGCCAGCAGCGTAGGGGATAATGAGCAGTTCTTC CASSVGDNEQFF
TRBD1 TRBJ1-1 TRBV6-1 NA TGTGCCAGCAGTGAGTTCGACAGGGTGAACACTGAAGCTTTCTTT CASSEFDRVNTEAFF
NA TRBJ1-1 TRBV7-2 NA TGTGCCAGCAGCTTCAGCGGGGGAGGCGTCACTGAAGCTTTCTTT CASSFSGGGVTEAFF
NA TRBJ1-1 TRBV28 NA TGTGCCAGCAGTTATCTGGGTGGACCTCTTATGAACACTGAAGCTTTCTTT CASSYLGGPLMNTEAFF
NA TRBJ1-4 TRBV11-2 NA TGTGCCAGCAGCTTAGTCTCGGACAAACTGTTTTTT CASSLVSDKLFF
NA TRBJ1-6 TRBV5-4 NA TGTGCCAGCAGCTTGACGGGGGGTAATTCACCCCTCCACTTT CASSLTGGNSPLHF
NA TRBJ1-1 TRBV5-6 NA TGTGCCAGCAGCCCTGTTCAGGGGTACACTGAAGCTTTCTTT CASSPVQGYTEAFF
NA TRBJ1-1 TRBV11-2 NA TGTGCCAGCAGCTTGCCGGCGGAGGGGGCTTTCTTT CASSLPAEGAFF
NA TRBJ2-2 TRBV7-2 once TGTGCCAGCAGCCCGGCCCGGCCCGGGGAGCTGTTTTTT CASSPARPGELFF
TRBD1 TRBJ2-7 TRBV25-1 NA TGTGCCAGCAGTTCCGGGACAGAGGAGGAGCAGTACTTC CASSSGTEEEQYF
TRBD1 TRBJ1-1 TRBV5-1 NA TGCGCCAGCGGTAAACAGGGGATTGGCACTGAAGCTTTCTTT CASGKQGIGTEAFF
NA TRBJ1-1 TRBV5-4 NA TGTGCCAGCAGCTCACAGTTTGGGAACACTGAAGCTTTCTTT CASSSQFGNTEAFF
NA TRBJ1-1 TRBV19 few TGTGCCAGTAGTATAGACAGGAACTATGAAGCTTTCTTT CASSIDRNYEAFF
NA TRBJ2-3 TRBV27 NA TGTGCCAGCAGTTTTGAAGGGACACCCGCTATCACAGATACGCAGTATTTT CASSFEGTPAITDTQYF
NA TRBJ1-1 TRBV10-1 few TGCGCCAGCAGTGATGGGGGGTCGAACACTGAAGCTTTCTTT CASSDGGSNTEAFF
NA TRBJ1-2 TRBV2 NA TGTGCCAGTACTGCTATTACTGCCAACTATGGCTACACCTTC CASTAITANYGYTF
TRBD2 TRBJ2-1 TRBV7-8 NA TGTGCCACCACGCGATGGGAGCGGGGGGCGGGTGAGCAGTTCTTC CATTRWERGAGEQFF
NA TRBJ1-4 TRBV6-5 NA TGTGCCAGCAGTTTCCAAAGGAGGGTTAATGAAAAACTGTTTTTT CASSFQRRVNEKLFF
NA TRBJ1-4 TRBV4-1 NA TGCGCCAGCAGCCAAGTCCGGGCGATCAATGAAAAACTGTTTTTT CASSQVRAINEKLFF
NA TRBJ2-7 TRBV5-1 NA TGCGCCAGCAGCGACGGGACGGCCTACGAGCAGTACTTC CASSDGTAYEQYF
NA TRBJ2-7 TRBV25-1 NA TGTGCCAGCAGTGCCCGGACAGTACCCTACGAGCAGTACTTC CASSARTVPYEQYF
TRBD2 TRBJ2-1 TRBV6-1 NA TGTGCCAGTGGACTAGCGGGGGGTAGTGAGCAGTTCTTC CASGLAGGSEQFF
NA TRBJ2-1 TRBV7-6 few TGTGCCAGCAGCTTAGGACGGGTTTCCGAGCAGTTCTTC CASSLGRVSEQFF
NA TRBJ1-5 TRBV5-5 NA TGTGCCAGCAGCTTGGATTGGGGGGCATATCAGCCCCAGCATTTT CASSLDWGAYQPQHF
NA TRBJ1-5 TRBV6-5 NA TGTGCCAGCGTGACTGGCAGGGCCGATCAGCCCCAGCATTTT CASVTGRADQPQHF
TRBD1 TRBJ2-5 TRBV6-1 NA TGTGCCAGCAGTGGAGGACAGGGGGCTTCGGCGACCCAGTACTTC CASSGGQGASATQYF
NA TRBJ1-3 TRBV30 NA TGTGCCTGGAGTGTACCGAGACAGAGCTCTGGAAACACCATATATTTT CAWSVPRQSSGNTIYF
NA TRBJ1-1 TRBV4-1 NA TGCGCCAGCAGGGGTTTTTCTGGGTATCACACTGAAGCTTTCTTT CASRGFSGYHTEAFF
TRBD1 TRBJ2-2 TRBV9 once TGTGCCAGCAGCCTACACGGGACAGGGGGTGGCGGGGAGCTGTTTTTT CASSLHGTGGGGELFF
NA TRBJ1-2 TRBV4-2 NA TGTGCCAGCAGCCCGGGGTCCCCCCGGGGTTATGGCTACACCTTC CASSPGSPRGYGYTF
TRBD1 TRBJ2-6 TRBV2 once TGTGCCAGCAGTTGGACAGGGGGCTCTGGGGCCAACGTCCTGACTTTC CASSWTGGSGANVLTF
TRBD1 TRBJ1-1 TRBV7-8 NA TGTGCCAGCAGCTTACAGGGGGCTGTGATGGTCAACACTGAAGCTTTCTTT CASSLQGAVMVNTEAFF
NA TRBJ2-2 TRBV10-3 NA TGTGCCATCAGAAGGCCAGAAAAGACCGGGGAGCTGTTTTTT CAIRRPEKTGELFF
TRBD1 TRBJ1-4 TRBV15 NA TGTGCCACCTGTGACAGGGATATCCCAACTAATGAAAAACTGTTTTTT CATCDRDIPTNEKLFF